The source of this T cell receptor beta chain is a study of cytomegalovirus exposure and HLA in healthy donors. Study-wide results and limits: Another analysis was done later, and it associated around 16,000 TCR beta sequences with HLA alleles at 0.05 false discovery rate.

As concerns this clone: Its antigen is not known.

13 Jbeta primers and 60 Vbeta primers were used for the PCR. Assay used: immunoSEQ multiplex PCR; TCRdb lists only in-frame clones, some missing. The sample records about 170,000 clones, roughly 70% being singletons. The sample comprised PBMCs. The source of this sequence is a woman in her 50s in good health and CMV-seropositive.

The CDR3 nucleotides read TGCAGCATCCCGACAGGGAACACTGAAGCTTTCTTT. Amino acids: CSIPTGNTEAFF. This chain connects TRBV29-1 to TRBJ1-1, with D possibly TRBD1 on 6 matching bases. Germline CDR1 and CDR2: SQVTM and ANQGSEA. This CDR3 is 12 amino acids long. V was shortened by 8 bases and J by 1 base, with 11 bases between the two germline ends.